This record concerns one T cell receptor beta chain sequence. These data come from a study of blood T cell repertoires in COVID-19. Study in general: The analysed material was cDNA or gDNA that came from T cells, B-cell-depleted T cells, or PBMCs.

Germline CDR1 and CDR2: MNHEY and SVGAGI. The CDR3 extends over 13 amino acids. The V segment lost 6 bases and the J segment 7 bases; nucleotides outside the gene matches: 4. The repertoire was sequenced with immunoSEQ multiplex PCR; TCRdb's copy has only in-frame clones and lacks some. Of around 160,000 clones listed, 85% are singletons. The origin of this receptor is a woman in her 40s with active or convalescent COVID-19. The sample taken for sequencing was peripheral blood. This chain joins TRBV6-5 and TRBJ1-2; 11 bases agree with TRBD1. As DNA, the CDR3 is TGTGCCAGCAGGCCGGACAGGGGGCTTGGCTACACCTTC. It translates to CASRPDRGLGYTF.